This T cell receptor beta chain originates from a study of T cell changes during pregnancy in multiple sclerosis. The table came from immunoSEQ multiplex PCR; TCRdb's copy has only in-frame clones and leaves some out. This sample has 80,000 or so clones, with 90% to 95% found just once. The receptor was isolated from a female donor with multiple sclerosis, enrolled in a pregnancy study. The specimen comprised peripheral blood, sampled before pregnancy.

As DNA, the CDR3 is TGTGCCAGCAGCCCTGGAGGTTGGATGGTCTACGAGCAGTACTTC. Translating it yields CASSPGGWMVYEQYF. The rearrangement joins TRBV9 to TRBJ2-7, with D perhaps matching TRBD2 (5 bases). Germline CDR1 is SGDLS and CDR2 is YYNGEE. CDR3 size: 15 residues. V gave up 4 bases and J gave up 3 bases, with 17 bases separating them.